A single sample is the source of the 14 T cell receptor beta chains below, sequenced in a study of cytomegalovirus exposure and HLA in healthy donors. This PCR relied on a set of 60 Vbeta primers and 13 Jbeta primers. The table came from immunoSEQ multiplex PCR; TCRdb's copy has only in-frame clones and leaves some out. The sample carries under 200,000 clones, 80% to 85% recorded once. Input material: PBMCs. Receptors were obtained from a woman younger than 30 in good health and CMV-seronegative.

This chain joins TRBV25-1 and TRBJ1-2, with TRBD1 matching 8 bases. This CDR3 is built from 17 residues. J lost 4 bases, V lost 0 bases, and 10 bases had no gene match. Germline V lookup: CDR1 MGHDK, CDR2 SYGVNS. CDR3 sequence reads: CASSEYFHRGDSYGYTF. CDR3 bases: TGTGCCAGCAGTGAATATTTTCACAGGGGGGACAGCTATGGCTACACCTTC.

The CDR3: CSVEGAGSTDTQYF. The CDR3 nucleotides are TGCAGCGTTGAGGGGGCCGGTAGCACAGATACGCAGTATTTT. The chain uses TRBV29-1 and TRBJ2-3, with D possibly being TRBD1 (6 bases). Germline V gene sequence: CDR1 SQVTM, CDR2 ANQGSEA. V dropped 3 bases and J dropped 0 bases, with 10 bases sitting between them. CDR3 length: 14 amino acids.

The V and J genes are TRBV5-1 and TRBJ1-4; D not resolved. The CDR3 is made up of 16 amino acids. Germline V lookup: CDR1 SGHRS, CDR2 YFSETQ. Trimming removed 5 bases from V and 10 bases from J, with 24 bases in between. CDR3 DNA: TGCGCCAGCAGTCTTATATCCTCATCCCAAGAAGCAAAACTGTTTTTT. Translated, it gives CASSLISSSQEAKLFF.

The gene calls are TRBV7-2 and TRBJ2-3, with 8 positions matching TRBD2. V trimming: 5 bases; J trimming: 2 bases; junction bases outside the gene matches: 9. The CDR3 contains 16 residues. Per germline, CDR1 SGHTA and CDR2 FQGNSA. The CDR3 spells CASSLTSGGLTDTQYF. CDR3 nucleotides: TGTGCCAGCAGCCTTACTTCGGGGGGGCTCACAGATACGCAGTATTTT.

Concerning this clone: The junction differs from germline at one of its ends, possibly a read error. This rearrangement joins TRBV4-1 to TRBJ2-7, with 7 positions matching TRBD2. Germline V gives CDR1 MGHRA, CDR2 YSYEKL. This CDR3 has 18 residues. In DNA form, the CDR3 reads TGCGCCAGCAGCCAAGATCGGGGGACGGGGGGATCCTCCAACGAGCAGTACTTC. This codes for CASSQDRGTGGSSNEQYF.

This CDR3 is CASSRGLAKNIQYF. DNA for the CDR3: TGTGCCAGCAGCCGGGGGTTAGCCAAAAACATTCAGTACTTC. The rearrangement uses TRBV28 and TRBJ2-4, with D possibly matching TRBD2 (6 bases). Trimming left V 6 bases short and J 0 bases short, with 9 bases between. The CDR3 length is 14 residues. Germline values: CDR1 MDHEN, CDR2 SYDVKM.

The chain combines TRBV10-2 with TRBJ1-1; TRBD1 matches 9 bases. The CDR3 sequence is 13 residues long. Germline V lookup: CDR1 WSHSY, CDR2 SAAADI. V was pared by 10 bases and J by 8 bases, with 11 bases of the junction left unmatched. CDR3 DNA sequence: TGCGCCACCCAGTTAGACAGGGGGTTGGAAGCTTTCTTT. Its protein product is CATQLDRGLEAFF.

The DNA of the CDR3 is TGTGCCAGCAGTTTAATGGGGGGTAGTGGCTACACCTTC. Its protein is CASSLMGGSGYTF. The chain carries TRBV28 and TRBJ1-2, with D possibly being TRBD1 (5 bases). Germline V lookup: CDR1 MDHEN, CDR2 SYDVKM. The ends were cut back, 2 bases at V and 7 bases at J, with 11 bases in the middle. The CDR3 is 13 residues long.

This clone was found once. The rearrangement joins TRBV28 to TRBJ2-1; 11 positions agree with TRBD1. Germline trimming cut 5 bases from V and 0 bases from J; bases unmatched to any gene: 15. CDR1 and CDR2 (germline): MDHEN, SYDVKM. The length of the CDR3 is 20 residues. The CDR3 loop is CASSLLGQGAGTSSYNEQFF. In DNA, the CDR3 is TGTGCCAGCAGTCTACTTGGACAGGGGGCAGGGACCAGCTCCTACAATGAGCAGTTCTTC. The full variable domain, rest sourced from reference TRBV28 and TRBJ2-1, is DVKVTQSSRYLVKRTGEKVFLECVQDMDHENMFWYRQDPGLGLRLIYFSYDVKMKEKGDIPEGYSVSREKKERFSLILESASTNQTSMYLCASSLLGQGAGTSSYNEQFFGPGTRLTVL.

This sequence joins TRBV11-2 and TRBJ2-7, with 7 bases that match TRBD2. The CDR3 spans 16 residues. The V gene's germline CDR1 is SGHAT and CDR2 FQNNGV. The J segment lost 0 bases and the V segment lost 4 bases, leaving 9 bases of the junction unmatched. CDR3 loop: CASSSSRGGSSYEQYF. CDR3 sequence (DNA): TGTGCCAGCAGCTCCAGTAGGGGCGGGAGCTCCTACGAGCAGTACTTC.

V gene TRBV10-3 combines with J gene TRBJ2-1, with no clear D. Germline V lookup: CDR1 ENHRY, CDR2 SYGVKD. V lost 10 bases to trimming and J lost 8 bases, with 21 bases between them. The CDR3 covers 14 residues. CDR3 DNA: TGTGCCACCTTGACTCACCGCGGCGTCGATGAGCAGTTCTTC. It yields the protein CATLTHRGVDEQFF.

This clone was detected once. The rearrangement links TRBV2 to TRBJ2-5; the D is unclear. From germline, CDR1 is SNHLY and CDR2 FYNNEI. V was cut by 1 base and J by 2 bases, with 11 bases left in between. The CDR3 consists of 15 residues. As DNA, the CDR3 is TGTGCCAGCAGTGAAGGAGATTACGAACAAGAGACCCAGTACTTC. It codes for CASSEGDYEQETQYF.

The chain combines TRBV27 with TRBJ1-1; tentative D call: TRBD1 (6 bases). Germline V CDR1 and CDR2: MNHEY, SMNVEV (reference sequence). Trimming removed 6 bases at V and 6 bases at J, with 14 bases between. The CDR3 totals 13 residues. The CDR3 here is CASSLGAFSEAFF. DNA for the CDR3: TGTGCCAGCAGCTTGGGGGCTTTCTCTGAAGCTTTCTTT.

This chain connects TRBV15 to TRBJ2-7; D possibly corresponds to TRBD2 (6 bases). CDR3 length equals 15 residues. Germline lookup yields CDR1 LNHNV and CDR2 YYDKDF (reference sequence). Deletions cut 2 bases from V and 4 bases from J, with 15 bases between. The CDR3 bases are TGTGCCACCAGCAGATCCTCGGCAGGGAGGTACGAGCAGTACTTC. It is translated as CATSRSSAGRYEQYF.